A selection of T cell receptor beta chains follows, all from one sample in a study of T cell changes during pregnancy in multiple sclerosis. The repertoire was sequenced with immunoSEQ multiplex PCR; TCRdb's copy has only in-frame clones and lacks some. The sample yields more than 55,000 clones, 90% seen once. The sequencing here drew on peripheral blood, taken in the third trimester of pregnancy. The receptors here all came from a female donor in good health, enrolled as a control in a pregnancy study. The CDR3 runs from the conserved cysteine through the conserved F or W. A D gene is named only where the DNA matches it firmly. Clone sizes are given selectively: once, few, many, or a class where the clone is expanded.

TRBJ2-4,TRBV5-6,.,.,TGTGCCAGCAGCCTGGGTAGAGGCAAAAACATTCAGTACTTC,CASSLGRGKNIQYF
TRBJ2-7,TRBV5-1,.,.,TGCGCCAGCAGCTTGGGACAGCAACTCGAGCAGTACTTC,CASSLGQQLEQYF
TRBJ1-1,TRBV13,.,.,TGTGCCAGCAGCTTTGCTCACTCGCCCACTGAAGCTTTCTTT,CASSFAHSPTEAFF
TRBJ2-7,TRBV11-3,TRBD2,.,TGTGCCAGCAGGTCGGGGGGCCAGCGGGGGGCCTCCTACGAGCAGTACTTC,CASRSGGQRGASYEQYF
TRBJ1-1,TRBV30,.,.,TGTGCCCGAAGAAGACAGGTCCTGGGCGACACTGAAGCTTTCTTT,CARRRQVLGDTEAFF
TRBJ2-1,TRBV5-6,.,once,TGTGCCAGCAGCTTTGAGGGGGGGAATGAGCAGTTCTTC,CASSFEGGNEQFF
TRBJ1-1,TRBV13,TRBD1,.,TGTGCCAGCAGCTTAGTAGGGACAGGGGAGAAGGCTTTCTTT,CASSLVGTGEKAFF
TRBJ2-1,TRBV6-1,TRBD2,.,TGTGCCACCTGGACTAGCGGGAATTACTACAATGAGCAGTTCTTC,CATWTSGNYYNEQFF
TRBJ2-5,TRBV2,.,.,TGTGCCAGCAGTCTGGGGGGGCTGTGGGAGACCCAGTACTTC,CASSLGGLWETQYF
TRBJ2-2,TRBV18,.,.,TGTGCCAGCTCACCATTCCAGGGGAGAACCGGGGAGCTGTTTTTT,CASSPFQGRTGELFF